These 11 T cell receptor beta chains originate from one sample sequenced in a study of blood T cell repertoires in COVID-19. Repertoires were generated with immunoSEQ multiplex PCR, while TCRdb's copy carries only in-frame clones and drops some. This table has fewer than 250,000 clones, around 76% appearing once. Sequenced material: PBMCs or T cells enriched from blood (not recorded which). These receptors were taken from a woman between 45 and 60 years old with acute COVID-19.

The V and J genes are TRBV15 and TRBJ1-5; a weak D match, TRBD1 (5 bases). Germline assignment: CDR1 LNHNV and CDR2 YYDKDF (reference sequence). The CDR3 has 14 residues. Deletions cut 4 bases from V and 4 bases from J, with 11 bases between. The CDR3 DNA sequence: TGTGCCACCAGCATCTCCGGGGGGAATCAGCCCCAGCATTTT. It codes for CATSISGGNQPQHF. Based on the CDR3 plus reference TRBV15 and TRBJ1-5, the full variable domain is DAMVIQNPRYQVTQFGKPVTLSCSQTLNHNVMYWYQQKSSQAPKLLFHYYDKDFNNEADTPDNFQSRRPNTSFCFLDIRSPGLGDTAMYLCATSISGGNQPQHFGDGTRLSIL.

Many counts were recorded for this clone. Here the CDR3 DNA reads TGTGCCAGCAGCCCCCTTTGGACAGGCCACATGAACACTGAAGCTTTCTTT. Protein product: CASSPLWTGHMNTEAFF. This chain links TRBV7-9 with TRBJ1-1; TRBD1 matches 7 bases. Per the germline V gene, CDR1 is SEHNR and CDR2 is FQNEAQ (reference sequence). The CDR3 spans 17 residues. J lost 0 bases, V lost 5 bases, and 12 bases had no gene match. The full variable domain, with the rest looked up from reference TRBV7-9 and TRBJ1-1, is DTGVSQNPRHKITKRGQNVTFRCDPISEHNRLYWYRQTLGQGPEFLTYFQNEAQLEKSRLLSDRFSAERPKGSFSTLEIQRTEQGDSAMYLCASSPLWTGHMNTEAFFGQGTRLTVV.

The J gene is TRBJ1-1, the V gene TRBV14; possible D gene TRBD1, 5 bases. Germline V lookup: CDR1 SGHDN, CDR2 FVKESK. V lost 4 bases, J lost 5 bases, and 23 bases lay in between. The CDR3 is 17 residues long. The CDR3 DNA reads TGTGCCAGCAGCCCCAGACAGTTTTGGAGGGATAGGACTGAAGCTTTCTTT. This gives the protein CASSPRQFWRDRTEAFF.

The gene calls are TRBV12-5 and TRBJ2-3; 11 nucleotides agree with TRBD1. The CDR3 has 16 amino acids. Looked up from germline, CDR1 is LGHNT and CDR2 is FRNRAP. After removal of 5 bases from V and 2 bases from J, the junction contained 6 bases not matched to a gene. In nucleotides, the CDR3 is TGTGCTAGTGGTCTCGGGACAGGGGGGCCCACAGATACGCAGTATTTT. This encodes CASGLGTGGPTDTQYF.

The chain joins TRBV6-2 or TRBV6-3 to TRBJ2-7; TRBD2 is a possible D gene (5 bases). Trimming took off 5 bases at V and 0 bases at J, with 14 bases between the two ends. Germline V gene lookup returns CDR1 MNHEY and CDR2 SVGEGT. The CDR3 runs to 15 residues. In DNA form, the CDR3 reads TGTGCCAGCAGTGAGGGCCCCAGGCGCTCCTACGAGCAGTACGTC. Residues: CASSEGPRRSYEQYV.

The chain has TRBV20-1 and TRBJ2-6, with TRBD1 as a possible D gene (5 bases). Germline values: CDR1 DFQATT, CDR2 SNEGSKA (reference sequence). This CDR3 is built from 17 residues. V was pared by 3 bases and J by 0 bases, with 15 bases between. The CDR3 bases are TGCAGTGCTAGTAGGAGCAGGGTAGCCTCTGGGGCCAACGTCCTGACTTTC. It translates to CSASRSRVASGANVLTF.

The rearrangement uses TRBV12-3 or TRBV12-4 and TRBJ1-5, with unresolved D. The CDR3 loop spans 13 amino acids. The germline V and J ends were trimmed by 4 bases and 3 bases, with 7 bases remaining between them. As DNA, the CDR3 is TGTGCCAGCAGTTCCGAACTCAATCAGCCCCAGCATTTT. Translating gives CASSSELNQPQHF.

This chain connects TRBV6-5 to TRBJ1-2, with 10 nucleotides matching TRBD1. Germline trimming cut 6 bases from V and 1 base from J; bases unmatched to any gene: 5. Germline-derived CDR1 and CDR2 are MNHEY and SVGAGI. The CDR3 has 15 amino acids. CDR3: CASSRDRGSNYGYTF. The CDR3 DNA reads TGTGCCAGCAGCAGGGACAGGGGAAGTAACTATGGCTACACCTTC.

The chain carries TRBV6-4 and TRBJ2-4; a weak D match, TRBD1 (6 bases). V gave up 5 bases and J gave up 0 bases, with 11 bases separating them. Germline CDR1 and CDR2: MRHNA and SNTAGT. This CDR3 spans 15 amino acids. CDR3 protein: CASSPLGGAKNIQYF. The CDR3 DNA sequence: TGTGCCAGCAGTCCCCTAGGGGGAGCCAAAAACATTCAGTACTTC.

The V call is TRBV7-2, the J call TRBJ2-5, with D perhaps TRBD1 (5 bases). Germline values: CDR1 SGHTA, CDR2 FQGNSA. The CDR3 is 15 residues long. Trimming left V 5 bases short and J 4 bases short, with 17 bases between. In DNA, the CDR3 is TGTGCCAGCAGCCGTCGGTGGGGTCAGGGAGAGACCCAGTACTTC. Translating gives CASSRRWGQGETQYF.

There are a few counts of this clone. The gene calls are TRBV7-2 and TRBJ1-1; unclear D gene. V was clipped by 1 base and J by 8 bases, with 14 bases between them. The germline V gene has CDR1 SGHTA and CDR2 FQGNSA. CDR3 length: 14 amino acids. The CDR3 DNA reads as TGTGCCAGCAGCTTAGGGTCGGGTTTTCCCGAAGCTTTCTTT. Amino acids: CASSLGSGFPEAFF.